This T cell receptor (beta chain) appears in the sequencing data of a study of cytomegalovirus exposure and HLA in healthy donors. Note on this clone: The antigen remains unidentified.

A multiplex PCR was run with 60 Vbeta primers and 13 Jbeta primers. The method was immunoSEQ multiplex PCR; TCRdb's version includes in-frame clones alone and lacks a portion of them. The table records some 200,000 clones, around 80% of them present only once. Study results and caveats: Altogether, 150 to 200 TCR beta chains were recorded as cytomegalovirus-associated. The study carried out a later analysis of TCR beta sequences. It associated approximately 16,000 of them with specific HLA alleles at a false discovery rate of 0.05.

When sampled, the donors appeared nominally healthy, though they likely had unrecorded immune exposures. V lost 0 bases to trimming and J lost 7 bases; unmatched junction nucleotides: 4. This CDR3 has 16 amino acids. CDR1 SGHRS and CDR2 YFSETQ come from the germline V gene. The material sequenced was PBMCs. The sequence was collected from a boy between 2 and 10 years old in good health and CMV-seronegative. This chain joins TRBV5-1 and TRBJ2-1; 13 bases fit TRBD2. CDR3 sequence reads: CASSLAGTSGTNEQFF. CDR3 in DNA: TGCGCCAGCAGCTTGGCCGGGACTAGCGGGACTAATGAGCAGTTCTTC.